The rows below give T cell receptor beta chains drawn from one sample of a study of T cell responses to AZD1222 COVID-19 vaccine. The data were produced by immunoSEQ multiplex PCR, yet TCRdb's version contains in-frame clones alone and is incomplete. The sample comprises 120,000 or so clones, roughly 89% of which are singletons, and roughly 11% rests with the top ten. The sample here was peripheral blood, taken on day 0 of MenACWY control vaccination. The receptors originated from an adult in good health. CDR3s include the opening cysteine and the closing phenylalanine or tryptophan. The D gene is left open where the match is weak. Clone size, where shown, is once, few, many, or a class for clones that have expanded.

clone size,D gene,J gene,V gene,CDR3 DNA,CDR3 protein
-,TRBD2,TRBJ2-1,TRBV5-4,TGTGCCAGCAGCTTGGGCTCTAGCGGGACCTACAATGAGCAGTTCTTC,CASSLGSSGTYNEQFF
-,-,TRBJ1-1,TRBV7-9,TGTGCCAGCAGCTGGGTGAACACTGAAGCTTTCTTT,CASSWVNTEAFF
-,TRBD1,TRBJ2-5,TRBV5-4,TGTGCCAGCAGCTTAGGTGACAGGGGGCAAGAGACCCAGTACTTC,CASSLGDRGQETQYF
-,-,TRBJ2-3,TRBV7-8,TGTGCCAGCAGCTTAGGTTCAGGGTTAAGCACAGATACGCAGTATTTT,CASSLGSGLSTDTQYF
-,-,TRBJ1-4,TRBV11-2,TGTGCCAGCAGACCCTCAGGGGTCCTGCGAGAGAAACTGTTTTTT,CASRPSGVLREKLFF
-,-,TRBJ2-7,TRBV7-8,TGTGCCAGCAGCTTAGTCTCAGGGGCGAACGGATACGAGCAGTACTTC,CASSLVSGANGYEQYF
-,-,TRBJ2-1,TRBV6-2/TRBV6-3,TGTGCCAGCAGTCGAAGCAATGAGCAGTTCTTC,CASSRSNEQFF
-,TRBD1,TRBJ2-3,TRBV2,TGTGCCAGCAGGGACAGGGAAGGCACAGATACGCAGTATTTT,CASRDREGTDTQYF
-,-,TRBJ2-3,TRBV27,TGTGCCAGCAGTCCTCTACGGTCTGCGACCTACACAGATACGCAGTATTTT,CASSPLRSATYTDTQYF
once,-,TRBJ1-3,TRBV2,TGTGCCAGCAGCGCAAGGGGGGCGGGCCCTGGAAACACCATATATTTT,CASSARGAGPGNTIYF
-,TRBD1,TRBJ2-3,TRBV24-1,TGTGCCACCCAGGGACAGGGCTCAGATACGCAGTATTTT,CATQGQGSDTQYF
-,TRBD2,TRBJ2-5,TRBV11-1,TGTGCCAGCAGCTTACCGACTAGCCGACACCAAGAGACCCAGTACTTC,CASSLPTSRHQETQYF
once,-,TRBJ2-7,TRBV9,TGTGCCAGCAGCGCCCAACAGGACTCCTCCTACGAGCAGTACTTC,CASSAQQDSSYEQYF
-,-,TRBJ1-2,TRBV27,TGTGCCAGCAGACCAAGGGAGGGGTTGGGCTACACCTTC,CASRPREGLGYTF
-,-,TRBJ1-4,TRBV5-3,TGTGCCAGAAGCTCGAGGCGAGTAGCCAGCGAGGAAAAACTGTTTTTT,CARSSRRVASEEKLFF
-,-,TRBJ2-7,TRBV3-1/TRBV3-2,TGTGCCAGCAGCCAGAGGGATCGGGAGCAGTACTTC,CASSQRDREQYF